What follows are 5 T cell receptor beta chains derived from one specimen sequenced in a study of ipilimumab plus nivolumab after autologous stem cell transplantation (dated by TCRdb to the early 2020s). Library preparation employed the immunoSEQ multiplex PCR assay. TCRdb carries this immuneACCESS record with in-frame sequences only. Its versions omit some clonotypes, under half of them owing to an unresolved V gene in the studies checked, with the rest unexplained. Within this sample are 8,500 to 10,000 clones, with roughly 69% of them counted one time only. The ten most abundant clones make up roughly 21% of the sample. The sequencing used PBMCs, collected in a trial of ipilimumab plus nivolumab as post-transplant consolidation. The source is a female donor with multiple myeloma.

The V call is TRBV11-2, the J call TRBJ2-3, with a tentative D call TRBD2 (5 bases). Between the trimmed V and J ends, which lost 1 base and 5 bases, there was a span of 7 bases. Germline CDR1 reads SGHAT; CDR2 reads FQNNGV. This CDR3 region has 13 residues. This CDR3 reads CASSLGLLDTQYF. CDR3 nucleotides: TGTGCCAGCAGCTTAGGACTATTAGATACGCAGTATTTT. Filled out from reference TRBV11-2 and TRBJ2-3, the complete variable domain reads EAGVAQSPRYKIIEKRQSVAFWCNPISGHATLYWYQQILGQGPKLLIQFQNNGVVDDSQLPKDRFSAERLKGVDSTLKIQPAKLEDSAVYLCASSLGLLDTQYFGPGTRLTVL.

By proportion, this clone is medium-sized. This sequence joins TRBV2 and TRBJ2-5; 8 positions agree with TRBD2. V lost 4 bases and J lost 3; bases outside the gene matches: 7. From germline, CDR1 is SNHLY and CDR2 FYNNEI. The CDR3 loop spans 15 amino acids. The DNA for the CDR3 is TGTGCCAGCAGTGGGGTCGGGGGGGCAGAAGAGACCCAGTACTTC. Protein: CASSGVGGAEETQYF.

Sample share makes this clone large (0.1 to 1%). At one boundary the junction diverges from the germline segment, which might be a read error. The rearrangement links TRBV19 to TRBJ2-1, with 10 bases fitting TRBD1. Germline V lookup: CDR1 LNHDA, CDR2 SQIVND (reference sequence). This CDR3 comprises 16 residues. The CDR3 DNA reads as TGTGCCAGTAGTGTAGACAGGGGGCGATTCTACAATGAGCAGTTCTTC. Encoded protein: CASSVDRGRFYNEQFF.

This clone was seen a handful of times. The chain combines TRBV7-9 with TRBJ1-5; the D gene is possibly TRBD1 (5 bases). Trimming took off 5 bases at V and 9 bases at J, with 11 bases between the two ends. Germline assignment: CDR1 SEHNR and CDR2 FQNEAQ (reference sequence). The CDR3 has 12 residues. CDR3 nucleotide sequence: TGTGCCAGCAGCATGACAGTATCGCCCCAGCATTTT. This sequence encodes CASSMTVSPQHF.

For this clone: No conserved phenylalanine or tryptophan ends this CDR3, so it is likely a read error. The CDR3 DNA reads as TGTGCCAGCAGTTTTGACAGCTTCAATCAGCCCCAGCATCTT. This gives the protein CASSFDSFNQPQHL. The rearrangement links TRBV7-3 to TRBJ1-5, with D perhaps TRBD1 (5 bases). The CDR3 has 14 residues. Germline loops: CDR1 SGHTA, CDR2 FQGTGA. Trimming removed 6 bases from V and 3 bases from J, with 12 bases in between.